Below, 25 T cell receptor beta chains from the same sample are listed, as sequenced in a study of graft-versus-host responses after intestinal transplantation (dated by TCRdb to the early 2020s). Explained via the paper, the time point label denotes: cells obtained before transplantation from donor or recipient. For these TCRs, the target antigens are not known. The library relied on the immunoSEQ multiplex PCR assay. TCRdb carries this immuneACCESS record with in-frame sequences only. Its versions omit some clonotypes, under half of them owing to an unresolved V gene in the studies checked, with the rest unexplained. Counted in this sample were approximately 70,000 clones; around 89% of them appeared once. In total, the top ten clones hold roughly 2.5% of the sample. Sequenced here: unstimulated CD8+ T cells sorted from spleen or lymph node cells, sampled before intestinal transplant. The receptors originated from a human donor who received an intestinal transplant.

The chain has TRBV28 and TRBJ1-5, with TRBD1 as a possible D gene (5 bases). V was shortened by 4 bases and J by 2 bases, with 9 bases between the two germline ends. Looked up from germline, CDR1 is MDHEN and CDR2 is SYDVKM. This CDR3 has 14 residues. CDR3 sequence: CASSWDFRNQPQHF. As DNA, the CDR3 is TGTGCCAGCAGTTGGGACTTCCGCAATCAGCCCCAGCATTTT.

V and J are TRBV28 and TRBJ2-5, with D possibly TRBD1 on 6 matching bases. Per germline, CDR1 MDHEN and CDR2 SYDVKM. The V gene lost 5 bases and the J gene lost 1 base, with 14 bases spanning the gap. The CDR3 is 15 amino acids. This CDR3 reads CASSPLHRVQETQYF. DNA of the CDR3: TGTGCCAGCAGTCCCCTGCACAGGGTCCAAGAGACCCAGTACTTC.

This clone was counted between two and nine times. The chain uses TRBV19 and TRBJ2-7; 8 bases align to TRBD1. The CDR3 consists of 13 residues. Germline assignment: CDR1 LNHDA and CDR2 SQIVND (reference sequence). V lost 5 bases to trimming and J lost 6 bases; unmatched junction nucleotides: 6. DNA of the CDR3: TGTGCCAGTAGTCCAGGACAGGGCCTCGAGCAGTACTTC. It specifies CASSPGQGLEQYF.

The V gene is TRBV4-2, the J gene TRBJ1-5, with D tentatively TRBD1 (5 bases). This CDR3 is 14 amino acids long. Trimming shortened V by 0 bases and J by 8 bases, and 11 bases separated the two germline ends. Germline V gives CDR1 LGHNA, CDR2 YNFKEQ. Here the CDR3 DNA reads TGTGCCAGCAGCCAAGATGGGGGGGGAGAGCCCCAGCATTTT. This translates into CASSQDGGGEPQHF.

The rearrangement uses TRBV5-5 and TRBJ1-2, with D perhaps TRBD1 (6 bases). Germline V gene data show CDR1 as SGHKS and CDR2 as YYEKEE (reference sequence). CDR3 length: 11 amino acids. V shed 4 bases and J shed 10 bases, with 11 bases lying between them. CDR3 DNA: TGTGCCAGCAGCCCGGACAGTTACTACACCTTC. Translation gives CASSPDSYYTF. The full variable domain, in which reference TRBV5-5 and TRBJ1-2 provide the parts outside the CDR3, is DAGVTQSPTHLIKTRGQQVTLRCSPISGHKSVSWYQQVLGQGPQFIFQYYEKEERGRGNFPDRFSARQFPNYSSELNVNALLLGDSALYLCASSPDSYYTFGSGTRLTVV.

CDR3 sequence reads: CASSPTSGGPSSYNEQFF. CDR3 DNA: TGTGCCAGCAGCCCGACTAGCGGGGGGCCAAGCTCCTACAATGAGCAGTTCTTC. This chain links TRBV7-9 with TRBJ2-1, with 13 bases identical to TRBD2. The CDR3 length is 18 residues. The germline gives CDR1 SEHNR, CDR2 FQNEAQ (reference sequence). V was pared by 5 bases and J by 0 bases, with 7 bases of the junction left unmatched.

This clone was seen only once. The V call is TRBV6-5, the J call TRBJ1-1; D may be TRBD1 (5 bases). The CDR3 extends over 13 amino acids. Between the trimmed V and J ends, which lost 2 bases and 3 bases, there was a span of 7 bases. The V gene's germline CDR1 is MNHEY and CDR2 SVGAGI. CDR3 sequence (DNA): TGTGCCAGCAGTTACCCAGGGCACACTGAAGCTTTCTTT. It yields the protein CASSYPGHTEAFF.

V and J are TRBV6-6 and TRBJ2-2; no clear D gene. Germline V gene sequence: CDR1 MNHNY, CDR2 SVGAGI (reference sequence). V shed 6 bases and J shed 2 bases, with 13 bases lying between them. The CDR3 is 15 residues long. CDR3 sequence: CASSHIFPNTGELFF. The DNA for the CDR3 is TGTGCCAGCAGCCACATATTTCCTAACACCGGGGAGCTGTTTTTT.

The rearrangement links TRBV27 to TRBJ2-7, with 8 positions matching TRBD1. The germline CDR1 and CDR2 sequences are MNHEY and SMNVEV (reference sequence). V lost 5 bases and J lost 5; bases outside the gene matches: 17. This CDR3 has 17 residues. For the CDR3, the DNA is TGTGCCAGCAGTCTGATCCGACAGGGGTCAAGGTCCAACGAGCAGTACTTC. This translates into CASSLIRQGSRSNEQYF.

This clone was seen at least ten times. The genes are TRBV10-1 and TRBJ2-2; TRBD1 aligns across 9 bases. The germline gives CDR1 WNHNN, CDR2 SYGVQD (reference sequence). This CDR3 spans 15 amino acids. V was pared by 8 bases and J by 1 base, with 5 bases of the junction left unmatched. CDR3 sequence reads: CASRRDRENTGELFF. The CDR3 DNA follows: TGCGCCAGCCGACGGGACAGGGAGAACACCGGGGAGCTGTTTTTT.

The chain is built from TRBV4-1 and TRBJ2-5, with 8 bases aligning to TRBD2. This CDR3 has 15 residues. J was trimmed by 5 bases and V by 7 bases; bases with no gene match: 12. CDR1 and CDR2 (germline): MGHRA, YSYEKL. CDR3 nucleotide sequence: TGCGCCAGCACCGGGAGGGCCGCCCCGGGTGAGACCCAGTACTTC. Its translation: CASTGRAAPGETQYF.

This clone was seen once. This chain uses TRBV4-1 with TRBJ2-3, with a weak D call TRBD1 (6 bases). Between the trimmed V and J ends, which lost 4 bases and 2 bases, there was a span of 10 bases. The V gene's germline CDR1 is MGHRA and CDR2 YSYEKL. There are 14 residues in the CDR3. CDR3 sequence reads: CASSLTGLTDTQYF. The CDR3 DNA sequence: TGCGCCAGCAGCCTGACAGGACTCACAGATACGCAGTATTTT.

V is TRBV28 and J is TRBJ1-2; no clear D gene. From germline, CDR1 is MDHEN and CDR2 SYDVKM. Trimming pared 5 bases from V and 2 bases from J, leaving 24 bases between. The CDR3 is 18 residues long. The CDR3 spells CASSRGLYEGGKNYGYTF. CDR3 sequence (DNA): TGTGCCAGCAGTCGAGGCCTCTACGAAGGCGGGAAGAACTATGGCTACACCTTC.

The chain recombines TRBV9 with TRBJ1-4; 11 bases are a match to TRBD1. Germline V gene data show CDR1 as SGDLS and CDR2 as YYNGEE. V shed 5 bases and J 8 bases; nucleotides not matched to a gene: 8. This CDR3 is 15 amino acids long. The CDR3 DNA reads as TGTGCCAGCAGATTTGCCGGGACAGGGGGAGAAAAACTGTTTTTT. Its translation is CASRFAGTGGEKLFF.

The chain carries TRBV29-1 and TRBJ2-7; 7 bases map to TRBD2. CDR3 length equals 18 residues. Germline CDR1 is SQVTM and CDR2 is ANQGSEA. V lost 1 base, J lost 7 bases, and 22 bases stayed unmatched. CDR3 region: CSVEGPFPVGGGPREQYF. The CDR3 DNA reads as TGCAGCGTTGAAGGCCCCTTCCCCGTGGGGGGAGGGCCTCGGGAGCAGTACTTC.

The rearrangement links TRBV20-1 to TRBJ2-3; D is undetermined. The CDR3 covers 10 residues. V dropped 6 bases and J dropped 5 bases, with 6 bases sitting between them. Germline V gives CDR1 DFQATT, CDR2 SNEGSKA (reference sequence). The CDR3 is CSAHRDTQYF. Written as DNA, the CDR3 is TGCAGTGCCCACAGAGATACGCAGTATTTT.

The chain employs TRBV4-1 and TRBJ2-1, with TRBD1 as a possible D gene (6 bases). The CDR3 length is 15 residues. Germline V lookup: CDR1 MGHRA, CDR2 YSYEKL. V was cut by 0 bases and J by 10 bases, with 16 bases left in between. The CDR3 bases are TGCGCCAGCAGCCAAGAGCGCCGGGACACGGGGGAGCAGTTCTTC. Encoded protein: CASSQERRDTGEQFF.

In its sample, this clone was seen a few times. The chain has TRBV19 and TRBJ1-3; D is unresolved. Trimming removed 5 bases from V and 3 bases from J, with 14 bases in between. This CDR3 contains 15 residues. Germline loops: CDR1 LNHDA, CDR2 SQIVND (reference sequence). The DNA of the CDR3 is TGTGCCAGTAGTTACATACGGGAAGATGGAAACACCATATATTTT. Protein product: CASSYIREDGNTIYF.

V and J are TRBV11-2 and TRBJ1-1; D is ambiguous. The germline V gene has CDR1 SGHAT and CDR2 FQNNGV. Trimming removed 3 bases at V and 1 base at J, with 9 bases between. The CDR3 has 14 amino acids. In nucleotides, the CDR3 is TGTGCCAGCAGCTTCCTTACAGAGAACACTGAAGCTTTCTTT. It codes for CASSFLTENTEAFF.

This chain joins TRBV5-1 and TRBJ2-2, with 8 bases identical to TRBD1. The CDR3 runs 17 residues. In germline, CDR1 is SGHRS, CDR2 YFSETQ. Germline trimming cut 4 bases from V and 8 bases from J; bases unmatched to any gene: 16. The CDR3 bases are TGCGCCAGCAGCCCCGGACAGGGTGCGATGGGACCGGGGGAGCTGTTTTTT. As protein: CASSPGQGAMGPGELFF.

This chain connects TRBV6-5 to TRBJ1-6, with D uncertain. The CDR3 covers 15 residues. Trimming left V 2 bases short and J 8 bases short, with 13 bases between. CDR1 and CDR2 from the germline V gene are MNHEY and SVGAGI. CDR3 nucleotide sequence: TGTGCCAGCAGTTACGGCGGGAATTTGGATTCACCCCTCCACTTT. This codes for CASSYGGNLDSPLHF.

The rearrangement joins TRBV7-8 to TRBJ2-4; D gene unclear. The CDR3 has 14 residues. Trimming cost V 5 bases and J 4 bases, with 12 bases left between them. CDR1 and CDR2 from the germline V gene are SGHVS and FQNEAQ. CDR3 nucleotide sequence: TGTGCCAGCAGCGAACTCTTCCGGAAAAACATTCAGTACTTC. Its protein is CASSELFRKNIQYF.

The chain recombines TRBV2 with TRBJ1-5; the D is unclear. Germline V CDR1 and CDR2: SNHLY, FYNNEI. V dropped 6 bases and J dropped 4 bases, with 10 bases sitting between them. This CDR3 has 13 amino acids. CDR3 residues: CASRASTNQPQHF. The CDR3 DNA sequence: TGTGCCAGCAGAGCCTCCACTAATCAGCCCCAGCATTTT.

This clone was counted between two and nine times. The chain recombines TRBV5-5 with TRBJ1-1; 8 positions match TRBD1. V was clipped by 3 bases and J by 5 bases; unmatched bases: 6. The CDR3 runs to 14 residues. From germline, CDR1 is SGHKS and CDR2 YYEKEE (reference sequence). CDR3 protein: CASSYRGGKTEAFF. Here the CDR3 DNA reads TGTGCCAGCAGCTACAGGGGGGGAAAGACTGAAGCTTTCTTT.

The chain couples TRBV5-3 to TRBJ2-7; 9 nucleotides agree with TRBD2. TRBV5-3 is an ORF, and what it does is uncertain. This CDR3 is 16 amino acids long. With 7 bases clipped from V and 0 bases from J, the junction kept 11 bases outside the gene matches. Here the CDR3 DNA reads TGTGCCAGAGGGGAGCACGGGACTAGCCACTCCTACGAGCAGTACTTC. Translating it yields CARGEHGTSHSYEQYF.